These T cell receptor beta chains were read from a single sample in a study of Graves' ophthalmopathy and Graves' hyperthyroidism. TCRdb fed the multiplex PCR reads into MiXCR, producing one record per CDR3 protein. The repertoire holds 200,000 to 250,000 distinct CDR3 sequences, with roughly 21% as singletons. What was sequenced was peripheral blood. Every receptor here comes from a woman aged 45-65 years with Graves' ophthalmopathy. CDR3s include the opening cysteine and the closing phenylalanine or tryptophan. D genes are given only for firm matches. Clone sizes are given selectively: once, few, many, or a class where the clone is expanded.

clone size	D gene	J gene	V gene	CDR3 DNA	CDR3 protein
many	.	TRBJ1-3	TRBV2	TGTGCCAGCAGTGAAAGAGGAAACACCATATATTTT	CASSERGNTIYF
many	TRBD1	TRBJ2-7	TRBV4-1	TGCGCCAGCAGCCAGGGACAGGGGGTCTCCTACGAGCAGTACTTC	CASSQGQGVSYEQYF
many	.	TRBJ2-7	TRBV14	TGTGCCAGCAGCATACAGGGAAGAGGTCTCTACGAGCAGTACTTC	CASSIQGRGLYEQYF
.	.	TRBJ2-7	TRBV6-1	TGTGCCAGCAACGAGCGGCTGTTGAACGAGCAGTACTTC	CASNERLLNEQYF
many	.	TRBJ1-1	TRBV7-9	TGTGCCAGCAGCTTAGATGGAGCCAAAGCTTTCTTT	CASSLDGAKAFF
many	TRBD1	TRBJ1-2	TRBV28	TGTGCCAGCAGTTGGACAGGGGCACGGTATGGCTACACCTTC	CASSWTGARYGYTF
.	.	TRBJ1-1	TRBV20-1	TGCAGTGCTCCAACGATAGGTTCGGACACTGAAGCTTCCTTT	CSAPTIGSDTEASF
.	TRBD1	TRBJ1-6	TRBV5-1	TGCGCCAGCAGCTCGGAGACAGGGAACTATAATTCACCCCTCCACTTT	CASSSETGNYNSPLHF
few	.	TRBJ2-5	TRBV6-5	TGTGCCAGCAGTTCTACAAAAGAGACCCAGTACTTC	CASSSTKETQYF
many	.	TRBJ1-3	TRBV24-1	TGTGCCACCAGTGATCGGGGATCTGGAAACACCATATATTTT	CATSDRGSGNTIYF
many	TRBD1	TRBJ2-4	TRBV3-1	TGTGCCAGCAGCCAAGGCAGGGGGACAGGTAGCATTCAGTACTTC	CASSQGRGTGSIQYF
many	.	TRBJ2-5	TRBV11-2	TGTGCCAGCAGCTTAGATTGGCAAGAGACCCAGTACTTC	CASSLDWQETQYF
few	.	TRBJ2-2	TRBV5-1	TGCGCCAGCAGCTTGGTTGTGGACACCGGGGAGCTGTTTTTT	CASSLVVDTGELFF
many	.	TRBJ1-5	TRBV28	TGTGCCAGCAGTTTCAGGGCCCAGGGAGCCCAGCATTTT	CASSFRAQGAQHF
many	.	TRBJ1-3	TRBV5-5	TGTGCCAGCAGCTCCGTGCCGGGGCTGGGAAACACCATATATTTT	CASSSVPGLGNTIYF
many	.	TRBJ2-5	TRBV12-3/TRBV12-4	TGTGCCAGCAAGGCTCAAGAACGGGAGACCCAGTACTTC	CASKAQERETQYF
many	.	TRBJ2-4	TRBV5-1	TGCGCCAGCAGCTTGGAGGGGGGAGTTCCCTCCTTC	CASSLEGGVPSF
.	.	TRBJ2-2	TRBV24-1	TGTGCCACTACCGGACAAACCGGGGAGCTGTTTTTT	CATTGQTGELFF
.	.	TRBJ1-2	TRBV4-2	TGTGCCAGCAGCACTAGGCGGTCGGGGGAGTCTTACTATGGCTACACCTTC	CASSTRRSGESYYGYTF
few	.	TRBJ2-3	TRBV6-1	TGTGCCAGCAGTAGGGGCACAGATACGCAGTATTTT	CASSRGTDTQYF
many	.	TRBJ1-1	TRBV12-3/TRBV12-4	TGTGCCAGCAGTTTGGGCACTGAAGCTTTCTTT	CASSLGTEAFF
many	.	TRBJ1-1	TRBV12-3/TRBV12-4	TGTGCCAGCAGTTCCACAGCGGGGACTGAAGCTTTCTTT	CASSSTAGTEAFF
many	.	TRBJ2-7	TRBV30	TGTGCCTGGAGGTTACCCCAGACCTACGAGCAGTACTTC	CAWRLPQTYEQYF
.	.	TRBJ1-1	TRBV28	TGTGCCAGCAGTTTAAGGAGCCAGGGGATAGGTGAAGCTTTCTTT	CASSLRSQGIGEAFF
many	.	TRBJ2-3	TRBV19	TGTGCCAGTAGTGTGGGGACAACTAGCACAGATACGCAGTATTTT	CASSVGTTSTDTQYF
few	TRBD1	TRBJ1-3	TRBV20-1	TGCAGTGCTAGCTCACCAGGGACAGGGGCTGGAAACACCATATATTTT	CSASSPGTGAGNTIYF
many	.	TRBJ2-5	TRBV6-5	TGTGCCAGTATTTACAGGGACTACCAAGAGACCCAGTACTTC	CASIYRDYQETQYF
.	.	TRBJ1-5	TRBV6-1	TGTGCCAGCAGTGAGGGTAGGAGCAATCAGCCCCAGCATTTT	CASSEGRSNQPQHF
many	.	TRBJ2-7	TRBV20-1	TGCAGTGCTAGAGATCCATTAGCGATCTACGAGCAGTACTTC	CSARDPLAIYEQYF
many	TRBD2	TRBJ2-7	TRBV5-1	TGCGCCAGCTCACAAACCGGGACTAGCGGGAGGGAGCAGTACTTC	CASSQTGTSGREQYF
.	.	TRBJ1-5	TRBV12-3/TRBV12-4	TGTGCCAGCAGTTTAGGGACCTCTCAGCCCCAGCATTTT	CASSLGTSQPQHF
many	.	TRBJ1-6	TRBV30	TGTGCCTGGAGACACAGGGAGAGTTCACCCCTCCACTTT	CAWRHRESSPLHF
few	.	TRBJ1-3	TRBV7-2	TGTGCCAGCAGCACCGGAGTGTCCGGAAACACCATATATTTT	CASSTGVSGNTIYF
.	TRBD1	TRBJ1-2	TRBV3-1	TGTGCCAGCAGCCGTCGGACAGGAGATAACTATGGCTACACCTTC	CASSRRTGDNYGYTF
.	.	TRBJ1-1	TRBV24-1	TGTGCCACCAGTCTAGCAGGGACCACTGAAGCTTTCTTT	CATSLAGTTEAFF
many	TRBD1	TRBJ2-7	TRBV5-1	TGCGCCAGCAGCCTGCGTTGGGGACAGGGGAACGAGCAGTACTTC	CASSLRWGQGNEQYF
many	.	TRBJ2-7	TRBV20-1	TGCAGTGCTAGCATTGACTACGAGCAGTACTTC	CSASIDYEQYF
many	.	TRBJ2-7	TRBV19	TGTGCCAGTAGTATCGCCCCATTAACCTCCTACGAGCAGTACTTC	CASSIAPLTSYEQYF
many	.	TRBJ1-5	TRBV29-1	TGCAGCGTTGGCGAGGCCAGCAATCAGCCCCAGCATTTT	CSVGEASNQPQHF
.	TRBD2	TRBJ2-5	TRBV12-3/TRBV12-4	TGTGCCAGCAGTTCAACTAGCGGGAGGGTTACAGAGACCCAGTACTTC	CASSSTSGRVTETQYF
many	TRBD1	TRBJ1-6	TRBV7-2	TGTGCCAGCAGCCCAGGGACAGGGAATAATTCACCCCTCCACTTT	CASSPGTGNNSPLHF
.	.	TRBJ1-1	TRBV12-3/TRBV12-4	TGTGCCAGCAGCGGGGAACGGCGGACTGTTGAAGCTTTCTTT	CASSGERRTVEAFF
many	.	TRBJ2-5	TRBV7-2	TGTGCCAGCAGCTTAGCGGGAAAAGAGACCCAGTACTTC	CASSLAGKETQYF
many	.	TRBJ1-5	TRBV12-3/TRBV12-4	TGTGCCAGCAGTTTGAAGGGGAGTAGGGGTCAGCCCCAGCATTTT	CASSLKGSRGQPQHF
.	TRBD1	TRBJ1-2	TRBV7-2	TGTGCCAGCACCCCTGAGGACAGGGGTCGTGGTGGCTACACCTTC	CASTPEDRGRGGYTF
few	.	TRBJ2-4	TRBV6-1	TGTGCCAGCAGTAAACTGACTCTAGCCAAAAACATTCAGTACTTC	CASSKLTLAKNIQYF
many	TRBD1	TRBJ1-2	TRBV19	TGTGCCAGTAGTACAACAGGGGGAAGATATGGCTACACCTTC	CASSTTGGRYGYTF
many	TRBD1	TRBJ2-2	TRBV28	TGTGCCAGCGGTGCACCTAAAGGGGGACAGGGGGTTGTCGGGGAGCTGTTTTTT	CASGAPKGGQGVVGELFF
.	.	TRBJ2-5	TRBV29-1	TGCAGCGTTGAGGAGGACTTAATGGGAGAGACCCAGTACTTC	CSVEEDLMGETQYF
many	.	TRBJ1-6	TRBV12-3/TRBV12-4	TGTGCCAGCAGTTTGAGGGGGGACTATAATTCACCCCTCCACTTT	CASSLRGDYNSPLHF
.	TRBD1	TRBJ1-6	TRBV7-2	TGTGCCAGCAGCTCCGGACAGGGAGAGAGGTCACCCCTCCACTTT	CASSSGQGERSPLHF
many	.	TRBJ1-5	TRBV19	TGTGCCAGTAGTATTCGGGCAGGGGATGGCAATCAGCCCCAGCATTTT	CASSIRAGDGNQPQHF
many	.	TRBJ1-1	TRBV28	TGTGCCAGCAGTGAGAGGAGGAACACTGAAGCTTTCTTT	CASSERRNTEAFF
.	.	TRBJ2-2	TRBV12-3/TRBV12-4	TGTGCCAGCAGTTTCCCCGCGAACACCGGGGAGCTGTTTTTT	CASSFPANTGELFF